The sequence of this T cell receptor (beta chain) was determined in a study of graft-versus-host responses after intestinal transplantation. At the level of the study: Each recipient received a multivisceral, liver-intestinal, or isolated intestinal graft. Anti-thymocyte globulin served as induction for all recipients, who then took tacrolimus and steroids for two to three years.

The starting material, graft tissue, was processed to release intraepithelial and lamina propria lymphocytes. Findings and limits, study-wide: Detected in recipient marrow were GvH clones, some of which were first observed in ileum or blood.

Libraries were prepared by immunoSEQ multiplex PCR; TCRdb keeps only in-frame clonotypes and omits some of them. The sample records approximately 16,000 clones, roughly 70% being singletons. Turning to this clone: What it recognizes is unknown. This CDR3 is also generated by other DNA sequences in the sample.

CDR3 length: 13 amino acids. V lost 4 bases to trimming and J lost 12 bases; unmatched junction nucleotides: 7. Germline loops: CDR1 SGHAT, CDR2 FQDESV (reference sequence). The receptor was isolated from a human patient who received an intestinal transplant, so some T cells may come from the graft donor. The sample was ileum tissue, taken just over 700 days after intestinal transplantation. V usage is TRBV11-1 and J usage is TRBJ2-1; TRBD2 aligns across 9 bases. CDR3 loop: CASSSRGGQAQFF. CDR3 nucleotides: TGTGCCAGCAGCTCGCGGGGGGGGCAGGCGCAGTTCTTC.